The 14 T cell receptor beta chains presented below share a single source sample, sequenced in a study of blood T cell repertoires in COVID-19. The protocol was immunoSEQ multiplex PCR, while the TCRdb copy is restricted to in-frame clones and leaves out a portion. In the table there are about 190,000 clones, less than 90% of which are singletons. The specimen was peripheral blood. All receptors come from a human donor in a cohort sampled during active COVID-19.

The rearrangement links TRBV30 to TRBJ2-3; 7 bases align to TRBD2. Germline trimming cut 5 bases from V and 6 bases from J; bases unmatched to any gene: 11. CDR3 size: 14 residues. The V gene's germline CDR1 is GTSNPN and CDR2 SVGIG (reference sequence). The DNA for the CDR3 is TGTGCCTGGTCGAGCGGGGTGGCAAGCGATACGCAGTATTTT. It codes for CAWSSGVASDTQYF.

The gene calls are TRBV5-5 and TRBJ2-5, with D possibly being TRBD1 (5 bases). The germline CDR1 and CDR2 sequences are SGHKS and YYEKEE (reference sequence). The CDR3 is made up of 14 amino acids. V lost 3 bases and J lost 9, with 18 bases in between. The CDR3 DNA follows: TGTGCCAGCAGCTGGTCGGACACGCCTCTGTCCCAGTACTTC. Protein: CASSWSDTPLSQYF.

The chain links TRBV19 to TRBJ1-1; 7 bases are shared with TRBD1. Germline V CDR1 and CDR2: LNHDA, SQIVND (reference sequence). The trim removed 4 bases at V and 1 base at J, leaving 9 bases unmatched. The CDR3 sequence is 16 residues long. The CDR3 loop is CASSRGLGTENTEAFF. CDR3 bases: TGTGCCAGTAGTAGGGGACTCGGGACAGAGAACACTGAAGCTTTCTTT.

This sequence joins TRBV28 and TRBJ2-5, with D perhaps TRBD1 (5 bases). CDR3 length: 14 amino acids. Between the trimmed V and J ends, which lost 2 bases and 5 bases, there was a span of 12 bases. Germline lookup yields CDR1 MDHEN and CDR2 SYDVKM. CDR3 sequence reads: CASSLRSGSETQYF. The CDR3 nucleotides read TGTGCCAGCAGTTTACGGTCAGGGTCGGAGACCCAGTACTTC.

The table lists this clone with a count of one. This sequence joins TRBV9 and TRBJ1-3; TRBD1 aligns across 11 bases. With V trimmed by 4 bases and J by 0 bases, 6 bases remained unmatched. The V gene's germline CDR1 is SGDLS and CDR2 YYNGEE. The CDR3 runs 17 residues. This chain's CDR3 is CASSRDRGARSGNTIYF. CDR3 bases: TGTGCCAGCAGCCGGGACAGGGGGGCTCGCTCTGGAAACACCATATATTTT.

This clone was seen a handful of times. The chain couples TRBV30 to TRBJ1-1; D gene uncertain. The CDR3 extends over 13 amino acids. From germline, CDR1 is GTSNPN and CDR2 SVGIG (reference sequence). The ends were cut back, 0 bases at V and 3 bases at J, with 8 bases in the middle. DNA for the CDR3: TGTGCCTGGAGTGTAACGGGGTACACTGAAGCTTTCTTT. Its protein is CAWSVTGYTEAFF.

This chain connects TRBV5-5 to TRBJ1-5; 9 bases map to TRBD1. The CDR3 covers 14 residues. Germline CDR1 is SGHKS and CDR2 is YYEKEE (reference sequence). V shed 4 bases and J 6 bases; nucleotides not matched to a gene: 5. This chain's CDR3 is CASSPGQGGQPQHF. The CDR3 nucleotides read TGTGCCAGCAGCCCGGGACAGGGAGGTCAGCCCCAGCATTTT.

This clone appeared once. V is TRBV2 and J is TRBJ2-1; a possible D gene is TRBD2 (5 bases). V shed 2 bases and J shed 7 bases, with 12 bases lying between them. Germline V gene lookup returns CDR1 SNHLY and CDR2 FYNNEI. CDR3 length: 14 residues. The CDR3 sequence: CASSEKTTVNEQFF. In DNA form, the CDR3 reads TGTGCCAGCAGTGAAAAGACTACCGTTAATGAGCAGTTCTTC.

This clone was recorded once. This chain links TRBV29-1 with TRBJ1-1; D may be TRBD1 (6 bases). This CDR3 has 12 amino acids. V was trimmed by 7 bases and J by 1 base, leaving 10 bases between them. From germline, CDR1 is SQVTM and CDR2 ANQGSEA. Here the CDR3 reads CSAHRANTEAFF. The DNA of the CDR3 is TGCAGCGCCCACAGGGCGAACACTGAAGCTTTCTTT.

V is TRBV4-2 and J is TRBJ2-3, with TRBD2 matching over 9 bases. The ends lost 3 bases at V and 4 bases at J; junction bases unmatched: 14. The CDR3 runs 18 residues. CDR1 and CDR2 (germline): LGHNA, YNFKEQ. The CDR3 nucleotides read TGTGCCAGCAGCCAGATGGCGGGGGGGAGTGGAGTGGCAGATACGCAGTATTTT. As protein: CASSQMAGGSGVADTQYF.

The CDR3 sequence: CAWRSSGGLTGELFF. The CDR3 nucleotides read TGTGCCTGGAGGAGTAGCGGGGGGTTGACCGGGGAGCTGTTTTTT. This chain uses TRBV30 with TRBJ2-2; TRBD2 matches 10 bases. Germline CDR1 is GTSNPN and CDR2 is SVGIG (reference sequence). The V gene end was trimmed by 3 bases and the J gene end by 5 bases; junction bases not matched to a gene: 6. The CDR3 has 15 amino acids.

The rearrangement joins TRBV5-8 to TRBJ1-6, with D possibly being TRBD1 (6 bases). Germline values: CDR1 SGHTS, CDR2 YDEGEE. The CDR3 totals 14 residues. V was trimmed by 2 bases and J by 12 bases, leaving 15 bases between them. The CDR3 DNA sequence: TGTGCCAGCAGCTTAACAGGGAGCCGGAGACCCCTCCACTTT. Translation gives CASSLTGSRRPLHF.

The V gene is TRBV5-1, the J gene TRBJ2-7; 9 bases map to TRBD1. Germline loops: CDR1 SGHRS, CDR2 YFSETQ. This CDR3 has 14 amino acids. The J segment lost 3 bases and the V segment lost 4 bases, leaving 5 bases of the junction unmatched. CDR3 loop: CASSPGTGSYEQYV. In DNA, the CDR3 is TGCGCCAGCAGCCCCGGGACAGGGAGCTACGAGCAGTACGTC.

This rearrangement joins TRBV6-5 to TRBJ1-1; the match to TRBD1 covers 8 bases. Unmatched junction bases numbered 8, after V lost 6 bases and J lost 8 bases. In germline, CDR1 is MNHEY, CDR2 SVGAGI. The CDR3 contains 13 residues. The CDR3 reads CASSSSGTGEAFF. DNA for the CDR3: TGTGCCAGCAGCTCCTCCGGGACAGGCGAAGCTTTCTTT.